Presented here are 27 T cell receptor beta chains from one specimen sequenced in a study of vaccination and CD4 T cells after COVID-19. An Oncomine TCR Beta short-read assay was used to sequence the DNA from cultured CD4+ T cells. Using its own MiXCR run on the PCR reads, TCRdb lists one record per CDR3 protein. The table records tens of thousands of distinct CDR3 sequences, more than 35% of them present only once. No antigen has been identified for these receptors. Documented time point: late sampling 161 to 241 days after vaccination in three convalescent patients. Treatment defined: approximately nine-day PBMC culture with coronavirus spike peptide pools or control peptides (ViraFEST assay). The sequences come from CD4+ T cells from blood, cultured in vitro, collected about 7 months after SARS-CoV-2 vaccination. All receptors derive from a human donor who had recovered from COVID-19.

The chain links TRBV28 to TRBJ2-2; 7 nucleotides match TRBD1. V lost 6 bases to trimming and J lost 4 bases; unmatched junction nucleotides: 8. This CDR3 comprises 15 residues. Germline V lookup: CDR1 MDHEN, CDR2 SYDVKM. The CDR3 coding sequence is TGTGCCAGCAGAACAGGGGAAGAGAGCACCGGGGAGCTGTTTTTT. This sequence encodes CASRTGEESTGELFF.

The V gene is TRBV20-1, the J gene TRBJ2-5, with 13 bases that match TRBD2. CDR3 size: 17 residues. Germline CDR1 DFQATT, CDR2 SNEGSKA (reference sequence). V lost 4 bases, J lost 3 bases, and 11 bases stayed unmatched. The CDR3 loop reads CSAKPSTGTSGKETQYF. CDR3 coding DNA: TGCAGTGCTAAGCCTTCCACCGGGACTAGCGGGAAAGAGACCCAGTACTTC.

The J gene is TRBJ2-2, the V gene TRBV11-2, with a possible D match to TRBD2 (6 bases). Germline CDR1 SGHAT, CDR2 FQNNGV. The CDR3 is made up of 13 amino acids. Trimming shortened V by 5 bases and J by 5 bases, and 9 bases separated the two germline ends. The CDR3 region has the DNA TGTGCCAGCAGCCTACTAGCAACCGGGGAGCTGTTTTTT. As protein: CASSLLATGELFF.

This clonotype was seen a handful of times. This chain uses TRBV27 with TRBJ1-1, with 8 bases fitting TRBD1. V shed 6 bases, J shed 3 bases, and the junction held 6 bases outside the gene matches. Germline V gene data show CDR1 as MNHEY and CDR2 as SMNVEV (reference sequence). The CDR3 is made up of 14 amino acids. The CDR3: CASSRTGRDTEAFF. The CDR3 DNA reads as TGTGCCAGCAGCAGGACAGGGAGGGACACTGAAGCTTTCTTT.

The chain has TRBV28 and TRBJ1-1; D may be TRBD1 (6 bases). Germline-derived CDR1 and CDR2 are MDHEN and SYDVKM. The CDR3 runs to 15 residues. Trimming left V 4 bases short and J 4 bases short, with 16 bases between. CDR3 protein: CASSWKGGKATEAFF. The CDR3 DNA reads as TGTGCCAGCAGTTGGAAGGGGGGGAAGGCCACTGAAGCTTTCTTT.

This clonotype has only a few counts. The rearrangement joins TRBV20-1 to TRBJ1-5; 7 nucleotides line up with TRBD1. The CDR3 contains 14 residues. CDR1 is DFQATT and CDR2 is SNEGSKA in the germline V gene (reference sequence). After removal of 3 bases from V and 3 bases from J, the junction contained 5 bases not matched to a gene. As DNA, the CDR3 is TGCAGTGCTAGCGCCAGGGGGTTCAATCAGCCCCAGCATTTT. Residues: CSASARGFNQPQHF.

The chain couples TRBV20-1 to TRBJ2-7; D is possibly TRBD2 (5 bases). The CDR3 length is 14 residues. Per germline, CDR1 DFQATT and CDR2 SNEGSKA (reference sequence). V was cut by 3 bases and J by 2 bases, with 14 bases left in between. CDR3 bases: TGCAGTGCTAGGCCTGGCGGGCCTCCCTACGAGCAGTACTTC. As protein: CSARPGGPPYEQYF.

There are a few counts of this clonotype. V usage is TRBV20-1 and J usage is TRBJ2-7, with TRBD1 identical over 7 bases. Per the germline V gene, CDR1 is DFQATT and CDR2 is SNEGSKA (reference sequence). Trimming cost V 0 bases and J 5 bases; bases outside gene matches: 16. The CDR3 spans 17 residues. The CDR3 nucleotides are TGCAGTGCTAGAGATCCTATAGGGACAGCCAACCCCCACGAGCAGTACTTC. Translated: CSARDPIGTANPHEQYF.

This clonotype was counted between two and nine times. The chain combines TRBV7-9 with TRBJ2-7, with D maybe TRBD2 (7 bases). The germline gives CDR1 SEHNR, CDR2 FQNEAQ (reference sequence). V was trimmed by 3 bases and J by 7 bases, leaving 16 bases between them. The length of the CDR3 is 14 residues. CDR3 DNA: TGTGCCAGCAGCTTCGGGGGGCACTCGGGTGAGCAGTACTTC. This encodes CASSFGGHSGEQYF.

The chain carries TRBV20-1 and TRBJ1-2; 9 nucleotides align to TRBD1. The germline gives CDR1 DFQATT, CDR2 SNEGSKA (reference sequence). V gave up 7 bases and J gave up 2 bases; unmatched junction bases: 8. The CDR3 length is 14 residues. The CDR3 DNA follows: TGCAGTGGGAGATGGGGACAGGGAAACTATGGCTACACCTTC. It translates to CSGRWGQGNYGYTF.

The table lists this clonotype with a few counts. V and J are TRBV11-2 and TRBJ2-5; no clear D. Germline CDR1 is SGHAT and CDR2 is FQNNGV. The CDR3 has 13 amino acids. V was clipped by 2 bases and J by 2 bases, with 6 bases between them. The CDR3 is CASSLRLQETQYF. The CDR3 DNA reads as TGTGCCAGCAGCTTACGGCTACAAGAGACCCAGTACTTC.

The V and J genes are TRBV20-1 and TRBJ1-2; maybe TRBD1 (5 bases). Germline CDR1 is DFQATT and CDR2 is SNEGSKA (reference sequence). The CDR3 is made up of 16 amino acids. V was cut by 5 bases and J by 0 bases, with 19 bases left in between. The CDR3 loop reads CSAYTGYGVANYGYTF. CDR3 in DNA: TGCAGTGCTTACACAGGCTATGGGGTAGCTAACTATGGCTACACCTTC.

This clonotype turned up a few times. This rearrangement joins TRBV20-1 to TRBJ2-3, with TRBD2 matching 7 bases. The CDR3 is 17 amino acids. V was pared by 0 bases and J by 2 bases, with 11 bases of the junction left unmatched. CDR1 and CDR2 from the germline V gene are DFQATT and SNEGSKA (reference sequence). CDR3 loop: CSARDNWGGQVTDTQYF. Written as DNA, the CDR3 is TGCAGTGCTAGAGATAATTGGGGAGGGCAAGTCACAGATACGCAGTATTTT.

The J gene is TRBJ2-5, the V gene TRBV7-9, with no clear D. The CDR3 has 14 residues. Trimming removed 3 bases from V and 3 bases from J, with 11 bases in between. Germline CDR1 SEHNR, CDR2 FQNEAQ (reference sequence). CDR3 nucleotides: TGTGCCAGCAGCTTTGGCGGATTCGAAGAGACCCAGTACTTC. Translated: CASSFGGFEETQYF.

The rearrangement joins TRBV29-1 to TRBJ2-3, with 10 bases identical to TRBD2. The CDR3 covers 15 residues. In germline, CDR1 is SQVTM, CDR2 ANQGSEA. Germline trimming cut 3 bases from V and 2 bases from J; bases unmatched to any gene: 5. Here the CDR3 DNA reads TGCAGCGTTGATGGAGCGGGAGGGACCACAGATACGCAGTATTTT. Encoded protein: CSVDGAGGTTDTQYF.

In this sample, this clonotype turned up a few times. The CDR3, as DNA: TGTGCCAGCAGCTATACTGGGACAGTACAATCGGAGACCCAGTACTTC. Protein sequence: CASSYTGTVQSETQYF. The chain has TRBV7-2 and TRBJ2-5; 7 bases fit TRBD1. Per germline, CDR1 SGHTA and CDR2 FQGNSA. The CDR3 runs 16 residues. With V trimmed by 4 bases and J by 5 bases, 13 bases remained unmatched.

This clonotype has a handful of counts. V is TRBV7-3 and J is TRBJ2-1, with 10 bases identical to TRBD2. Germline lookup yields CDR1 SGHTA and CDR2 FQGTGA. CDR3 length: 17 residues. Trimming took 4 bases from V and 0 from J; bases not matched to a gene: 6. The CDR3 is CASSSGLADPSYNEQFF. The DNA for the CDR3 is TGTGCCAGCAGCTCTGGACTAGCGGACCCCTCCTACAATGAGCAGTTCTTC.

CDR3 nucleotides: TGTGCCAGCAGTGCATACAGGGGGGGCACCTACGAGCAGTACTTC. It translates to CASSAYRGGTYEQYF. This rearrangement joins TRBV27 to TRBJ2-7; D is perhaps TRBD1 (8 bases). The CDR3 sequence is 15 residues long. Germline lookup yields CDR1 MNHEY and CDR2 SMNVEV (reference sequence). The V gene lost 5 bases and the J gene lost 2 bases, with 16 bases spanning the gap.

The chain links TRBV28 to TRBJ2-4; D remains unclear. Per the germline V gene, CDR1 is MDHEN and CDR2 is SYDVKM. V was trimmed by 3 bases and J by 7 bases, leaving 7 bases between them. The CDR3 loop spans 12 amino acids. CDR3 in amino acids: CASSLWPNIQYF. CDR3 sequence (DNA): TGTGCCAGCAGTTTGTGGCCCAACATTCAGTACTTC.

The V gene is TRBV4-2, the J gene TRBJ1-6, with TRBD1 matching over 8 bases. With V trimmed by 1 base and J by 10 bases, 3 bases remained unmatched. The CDR3 loop spans 14 amino acids. Germline V gives CDR1 LGHNA, CDR2 YNFKEQ. The CDR3 DNA reads as TGTGCCAGCAGCCAAGGGACAGGGAGGTCACCCCTCCACTTT. It codes for CASSQGTGRSPLHF.

The chain carries TRBV19 and TRBJ2-3, with a possible D match to TRBD2 (6 bases). The V end lost 4 bases, the J end lost 9 bases, and 14 bases lay between the germline ends. The CDR3 consists of 13 residues. Germline CDR1 and CDR2: LNHDA and SQIVND (reference sequence). For the CDR3, the DNA is TGTGCCAGTAGTAGGCCGGGAGCTGACACGCAGTATTTT. Translation gives CASSRPGADTQYF.

This clonotype has more than one count but fewer than ten. V is TRBV19 and J is TRBJ1-2; TRBD1 aligns across 7 bases. Germline loops: CDR1 LNHDA, CDR2 SQIVND (reference sequence). The CDR3 totals 15 residues. The V and J ends lost 4 bases and 3 bases, in that order; junction bases with no gene match: 8. The chain's CDR3 is CASSKERTGDYGYTF. The CDR3 DNA reads as TGTGCCAGTAGTAAGGAGCGCACAGGGGACTATGGCTACACCTTC.

CDR3 in DNA: TGCAGTGCTAGAGATGGGGTTGGCACAGATACGCAGTATTTT. As protein: CSARDGVGTDTQYF. This chain joins TRBV20-1 and TRBJ2-3; no clear D. The CDR3 consists of 14 residues. Germline V gene sequence: CDR1 DFQATT, CDR2 SNEGSKA (reference sequence). The ends were cut back, 0 bases at V and 1 base at J, with 8 bases in the middle.

The chain carries TRBV7-9 and TRBJ2-5; tentative D call: TRBD1 (5 bases). There are 13 residues in the CDR3. In germline, CDR1 is SEHNR, CDR2 FQNEAQ (reference sequence). V lost 3 bases and J 5 bases, leaving 10 bases between the germline ends. The DNA for the CDR3 is TGTGCCAGCAGCTTTCAGGGTCCGGAGACCCAGTACTTC. It yields the protein CASSFQGPETQYF.

The chain carries TRBV24-1 and TRBJ2-3, with 9 bases identical to TRBD1. CDR1 is KGHDR, CDR2 SFDVKD, per germline. The CDR3 extends over 15 amino acids. The V and J ends lost 4 bases and 1 base, in that order; junction bases with no gene match: 2. CDR3 DNA: TGTGCCACCAGTGAATGGACAGGGGGCACAGATACGCAGTATTTT. Its protein is CATSEWTGGTDTQYF.

The J gene is TRBJ1-5, the V gene TRBV20-1, with 8 bases that match TRBD1. J gave up 8 bases and V 4 bases, and 4 bases lay outside the gene matches. This CDR3 contains 12 residues. Germline V gives CDR1 DFQATT, CDR2 SNEGSKA (reference sequence). The CDR3 here is CSANTGGKPQHF. The CDR3 DNA is TGCAGTGCTAATACAGGGGGTAAGCCCCAGCATTTT.

In its sample, this clonotype was seen once. The chain's CDR3 is CSARGPVRPSGNSYEQYF. The CDR3 DNA reads TGCAGTGCCCGGGGCCCAGTCAGACCTAGCGGAAATTCCTACGAGCAGTACTTC. This chain links TRBV20-1 with TRBJ2-7, with TRBD2 identical over 7 bases. In germline, CDR1 is DFQATT, CDR2 SNEGSKA (reference sequence). Germline trimming cut 6 bases from V and 1 base from J; bases unmatched to any gene: 21. This CDR3 region has 18 residues.